This entry lists 5 T cell receptor beta chains sequenced from one sample in a study of T cell repertoires in cytomegalovirus infection. TCRdb fed the reads into MiXCR, producing one record per CDR3 protein. Here the sample spans fewer than 550,000 distinct CDR3 sequences, around 11% being singletons. Sequencing was performed on PBMCs. The receptors here all came from a human donor in good health (CMV status not recorded). Some clones in this sample may be carry-over from other donors' samples.

This chain links TRBV7-9 with TRBJ1-1, with a weak D call TRBD1 (6 bases). The CDR3 consists of 15 residues. Germline lookup yields CDR1 SEHNR and CDR2 FQNEAQ (reference sequence). The V and J ends lost 5 bases and 2 bases respectively, with 15 bases between them. The CDR3 region has the DNA TGTGCCAGCAGCCCCACCCAGGGGAAAAACACTGAAGCTTTCTTT. This sequence encodes CASSPTQGKNTEAFF. Complete variable domain (other parts from reference TRBV7-9 and TRBJ1-1): DTGVSQNPRHKITKRGQNVTFRCDPISEHNRLYWYRQTLGQGPEFLTYFQNEAQLEKSRLLSDRFSAERPKGSFSTLEIQRTEQGDSAMYLCASSPTQGKNTEAFFGQGTRLTVV.

Note on this clonotype: A clone one base away is much larger, so this may be a read error. The V and J genes are TRBV10-3 and TRBJ2-3; D is unresolved. CDR3 length: 12 residues. Deletions cut 6 bases from V and 6 bases from J, with 10 bases between. CDR1 is ENHRY and CDR2 is SYGVKD in the germline V gene. CDR3 bases: TGTGCCATCAGGAATAGGGCGGATACGCAGTATTTT. Its protein is CAIRNRADTQYF.

This clonotype was seen repeatedly, ten times or more. The CDR3 region has the DNA TGTGCCAGCAGCCCCCGTTACACAGATACGCAGTATTTT. This codes for CASSPRYTDTQYF. The V and J genes are TRBV7-6 and TRBJ2-3; no clear D gene. This CDR3 comprises 13 residues. V dropped 5 bases and J dropped 2 bases, with 8 bases sitting between them. Germline CDR1 SGHVS, CDR2 FNYEAQ.

The sample holds many counts of this clonotype. The chain links TRBV4-2 to TRBJ1-4; D gene unclear. CDR1 and CDR2 from the germline V gene are LGHNA and YNFKEQ. The V end lost 4 bases, the J end lost 3 bases, and 12 bases lay between the germline ends. This CDR3 has 15 residues. Here the CDR3 reads CASSPAYSSNEKLFF. The CDR3 DNA is TGTGCCAGCAGCCCTGCTTACAGCTCTAATGAAAAACTGTTTTTT.

This clonotype was detected ten times or more. The V gene is TRBV5-4, the J gene TRBJ2-5; no clear D. Germline lookup yields CDR1 SGHNT and CDR2 YYREEE (reference sequence). The ends were cut back, 3 bases at V and 2 bases at J, with 14 bases in the middle. This CDR3 comprises 15 residues. The CDR3 nucleotides are TGTGCCAGCAGCTCCCGACGGATGAAGCAAGAGACCCAGTACTTC. Translation: CASSSRRMKQETQYF.